The following is a TCR beta chain sequence with its context. As yet, its antigen is unknown. V was trimmed by 4 bases and J by 2 bases, leaving 19 bases between them. Germline CDR1 SGHAT, CDR2 FQNNGV. This CDR3 comprises 17 residues. The record originates from a study of T cell responses to AZD1222 COVID-19 vaccine. Points from the study as a whole: Clonal diversity may have been underestimated in mostly white British donors. Only 5 or 6 AZD1222 recipients were seropositive at baseline.

Sequencing used immunoSEQ multiplex PCR; TCRdb keeps in-frame clones, though not all of them. The sample consists of 130,000 to 150,000 clones, about nine tenths of them appearing once. V is TRBV11-2 and J is TRBJ2-3; D may be TRBD1 (5 bases). The sequences come from peripheral blood, collected on day 0 of AZD1222 vaccination. The TCR comes from an adult in good health. In nucleotides, the CDR3 is TGTGCCAGCAGCTACCGACCGGTACAGGCAACCACAGATACGCAGTATTTT. Translated: CASSYRPVQATTDTQYF.